These 9 T cell receptor beta chains share one sample of origin, sequenced in a study of T cells in Graves' hyperthyroidism and ophthalmopathy. Template material for amplifying TCR beta CDR3 regions consisted of RNA transcripts. With the HTBI primer set, the TCR CDR3 went through a first round of RT-PCR. TCRdb reprocessed the multiplex PCR reads with MiXCR, giving one entry per CDR3 protein. The sample records hundreds of thousands of distinct CDR3 sequences, around 15% being singletons. Sequenced sample: blood. Every receptor here comes from a young man with Graves' ophthalmopathy.

This clonotype appeared many times. The J gene is TRBJ1-5, the V gene TRBV2; no clear D. Per germline, CDR1 SNHLY and CDR2 FYNNEI. Between the trimmed V and J ends, which lost 7 bases and 0 bases, there was a span of 10 bases. The CDR3 extends over 14 amino acids. This chain's CDR3 is CASTSWDSNQPQHF. The CDR3 nucleotides are TGTGCCAGCACCTCTTGGGATAGCAATCAGCCCCAGCATTTT.

Many counts were recorded for this clonotype. The chain couples TRBV30 to TRBJ1-2; no clear D gene. CDR3 length equals 11 residues. Per the germline V gene, CDR1 is GTSNPN and CDR2 is SVGIG (reference sequence). Between the trimmed V and J ends, which lost 2 bases and 5 bases, there was a span of 6 bases. CDR3 amino acids: CAWSNGYGYTF. The CDR3 DNA reads as TGTGCCTGGAGTAATGGATATGGCTACACCTTC.

This clonotype has a count of ten or more. The J gene is TRBJ1-2, the V gene TRBV7-9; a possible D gene is TRBD1 (6 bases). From germline, CDR1 is SEHNR and CDR2 FQNEAQ (reference sequence). CDR3 length: 13 amino acids. V was cut by 0 bases and J by 8 bases, with 10 bases left in between. The CDR3 reads CASSLAAGDGYTF. The CDR3 DNA sequence: TGTGCCAGCAGCTTAGCGGCAGGGGACGGCTACACCTTC.

This clonotype was picked up many times. V is TRBV2 and J is TRBJ2-1; maybe TRBD2 (6 bases). V dropped 3 bases and J dropped 9 bases, with 18 bases sitting between them. This CDR3 is 15 amino acids long. The germline V gene has CDR1 SNHLY and CDR2 FYNNEI. CDR3 bases: TGTGCCAGCAGTGAGGCCGGCGGGGCCGGGGGTGAGCAGTTCTTC. This translates into CASSEAGGAGGEQFF.

This clonotype came up a few times. This chain joins TRBV29-1 and TRBJ2-4; TRBD1 matches at 9 bases. From germline, CDR1 is SQVTM and CDR2 ANQGSEA. V trimming: 6 bases; J trimming: 7 bases; junction bases outside the gene matches: 7. There are 13 residues in the CDR3. CDR3 sequence (DNA): TGCAGCGTCTACCGGGACAGGGATAACATTCAGTACTTC. Protein sequence: CSVYRDRDNIQYF. The full variable domain, with the rest looked up from reference TRBV29-1 and TRBJ2-4, is SAVISQKPSRDICQRGTSLTIQCQVDSQVTMMFWYRQQPGQSLTLIATANQGSEATYESGFVIDKFPISRPNLTFSTLTVSNMSPEDSSIYLCSVYRDRDNIQYFGAGTRLSVL.

Note on this clonotype: A much larger clone differs by one base, so this may be a read error. The chain recombines TRBV12-3 or TRBV12-4 with TRBJ1-5, with D tentatively TRBD1 (5 bases). CDR3 size: 14 residues. Trimming took off 3 bases at V and 4 bases at J, with 10 bases between the two ends. The CDR3 DNA reads TGTGCCAGCAGTTTGGGCAGGGCAAATCAGCCCCAGCATTTT. This sequence encodes CASSLGRANQPQHF.

This clonotype appeared many times. The rearrangement joins TRBV13 to TRBJ2-3; TRBD2 matches 7 bases. The CDR3 extends over 14 amino acids. V lost 1 base, J lost 3 bases, and 1 base stayed unmatched. CDR1 is PRHDT, CDR2 FYEKMQ, per germline (reference sequence). The CDR3 spells CASSLERGTDTQYF. The DNA for the CDR3 is TGTGCCAGCAGCTTAGAGCGGGGAACAGATACGCAGTATTTT.

This clonotype was detected ten times or more. The chain joins TRBV18 to TRBJ1-5; D perhaps matches TRBD1 (5 bases). The CDR3 loop spans 16 amino acids. Trimming left V 3 bases short and J 1 base short, with 13 bases between. Germline loops: CDR1 KGHSH, CDR2 LQKENI. The CDR3 reads CASSPFGHQSNQPQHF. The CDR3 nucleotides are TGTGCCAGCTCACCCTTTGGACATCAGAGCAATCAGCCCCAGCATTTT.

This clonotype occurred many times. The chain is built from TRBV7-9 and TRBJ2-1, with D maybe TRBD2 (5 bases). The CDR3 totals 14 residues. From germline, CDR1 is SEHNR and CDR2 FQNEAQ (reference sequence). V was trimmed by 7 bases and J by 2 bases, leaving 12 bases between them. The CDR3 is CASTHTRAYNEQFF. DNA of the CDR3: TGTGCCAGCACTCACACTAGAGCCTACAATGAGCAGTTCTTC.